This T cell receptor (beta chain) was sequenced during a study of cytomegalovirus exposure and HLA in healthy donors. Study-wide results and limits: An analysis that was carried out later associated some 17,000 TCR beta sequences with HLA alleles at 0.05 false discovery rate.

The germline V gene has CDR1 SGDLS and CDR2 YYNGEE. V lost 4 bases, J lost 0 bases, and 11 bases lay in between. The CDR3 is made up of 15 amino acids. Remarks on this clone: Its antigen remains unidentified.

Unrecorded immune exposure was likely among donors, who were nominally healthy when sampled. The PCR had 60 Vbeta and 13 Jbeta primers. The repertoire was sequenced with immunoSEQ multiplex PCR; TCRdb's copy has only in-frame clones and lacks some. Of 150,000 or so clones in the sample, about 75% were seen once. The TCR sequence derives from a middle-aged man in good health and CMV-seronegative. Input material: PBMCs. This chain links TRBV9 with TRBJ2-1; the D gene is possibly TRBD1 (5 bases). DNA for the CDR3: TGTGCCAGCAGCCCCAGGGCTAGCTCCTACAATGAGCAGTTCTTC. Its translation: CASSPRASSYNEQFF.